The 31 T cell receptor beta chains listed next were all sequenced from one sample in a study of cytomegalovirus exposure and HLA in healthy donors. Researchers ran the PCR with 60 Vbeta and 13 Jbeta primers. Generated by immunoSEQ multiplex PCR, the TCRdb table keeps only in-frame clones and is missing some. In the table there are about 180,000 clones, 80% of which are singletons. The sample comprised PBMCs. These receptors all stem from a man aged 25-45 years in good health and CMV-seropositive.

This sequence joins TRBV27 and TRBJ2-1, with 13 bases that match TRBD2. The CDR3 contains 14 residues. V gave up 5 bases and J gave up 9 bases; unmatched junction bases: 4. Germline CDR1 is MNHEY and CDR2 is SMNVEV (reference sequence). DNA of the CDR3: TGTGCCAGCAGTACCGGACTAGCGGGAGCTGAGCAGTTCTTC. Its protein product is CASSTGLAGAEQFF.

This clone was detected only once. The chain couples TRBV25-1 to TRBJ2-3; D gene uncertain. Germline V gene data show CDR1 as MGHDK and CDR2 as SYGVNS. Trimming left V 3 bases short and J 0 bases short, with 10 bases between. The length of the CDR3 is 15 residues. The CDR3 region has the DNA TGTGCCAGCAGTGACCCTTTTCAGAGCACAGATACGCAGTATTTT. This codes for CASSDPFQSTDTQYF.

This chain connects TRBV11-2 to TRBJ2-3; 12 bases are shared with TRBD2. In germline, CDR1 is SGHAT, CDR2 FQNNGV. This CDR3 contains 15 residues. V shed 5 bases, J shed 2 bases, and the junction held 2 bases outside the gene matches. This chain's CDR3 is CASSRTSGDTDTQYF. The CDR3 DNA follows: TGTGCCAGCAGCCGGACTAGCGGGGACACAGATACGCAGTATTTT.

The chain links TRBV27 to TRBJ2-5; TRBD1 might be the D (5 bases). The CDR3 length is 14 residues. The germline gives CDR1 MNHEY, CDR2 SMNVEV (reference sequence). The V end lost 1 base, the J end lost 2 bases, and 8 bases lay between the germline ends. This CDR3 is CASSLWGQQETQYF. CDR3 coding DNA: TGTGCCAGCAGTTTATGGGGCCAGCAAGAGACCCAGTACTTC.

V usage is TRBV5-4 and J usage is TRBJ2-1; 11 nucleotides align to TRBD1. The trim removed 5 bases at V and 7 bases at J, leaving 11 bases unmatched. From germline, CDR1 is SGHNT and CDR2 YYREEE (reference sequence). This CDR3 is built from 16 residues. CDR3 coding DNA: TGTGCCAGCAGGCGGGGACAGGGGGAGGTGGGGAATGAGCAGTTCTTC. Residues: CASRRGQGEVGNEQFF.

The chain employs TRBV9 and TRBJ1-3, with a tentative D call TRBD1 (6 bases). The germline CDR1 and CDR2 sequences are SGDLS and YYNGEE. V was pared by 2 bases and J by 4 bases, with 16 bases between. The CDR3 sequence is 16 residues long. The CDR3 nucleotides are TGTGCCAGCAGCGTTTTGGCAGGGGACCTCGGAAACACCATATATTTT. As protein: CASSVLAGDLGNTIYF. Drawing the rest from reference TRBV9 and TRBJ1-3, the complete variable domain is DSGVTQTPKHLITATGQRVTLRCSPRSGDLSVYWYQQSLDQGLQFLIQYYNGEERAKGNILERFSAQQFPDLHSELNLSSLELGDSALYFCASSVLAGDLGNTIYFGEGSWLTVV.

Points on this clone: The junction shows a germline mismatch at one end, possibly a read error. The chain carries TRBV11-3 and TRBJ1-1; tentatively, D is TRBD1 (6 bases). The CDR3 is made up of 13 amino acids. CDR1 SGHNT and CDR2 YENEEA come from the germline V gene. CDR3 DNA sequence: TGTGCCAGCAGCTTAGACCCTGGTGGGACACGGGTATTT. It codes for CASSLDPGGTRVF.

This sequence joins TRBV5-6 and TRBJ2-5, with D perhaps TRBD1 (7 bases). The germline V gene encodes CDR1 SGHDT and CDR2 YYEEEE. The CDR3 spans 15 residues. Between the trimmed V and J ends, which lost 4 bases and 11 bases, there was a span of 24 bases. This CDR3 reads CASSPGDRPTGEQYF. CDR3 sequence (DNA): TGTGCCAGCAGCCCCGGGGACAGACCAACGGGGGAGCAGTACTTC. The full variable domain, in which reference TRBV5-6 and TRBJ2-5 provide the parts outside the CDR3, is DAGVTQSPTHLIKTRGQQVTLRCSPKSGHDTVSWYQQALGQGPQFIFQYYEEEERQRGNFPDRFSGHQFPNYSSELNVNALLLGDSALYLCASSPGDRPTGEQYFGPGTRLLVL.

This clone came up once. This rearrangement joins TRBV4-1 to TRBJ2-3; no clear D. Germline CDR1 reads MGHRA; CDR2 reads YSYEKL. The CDR3 is 16 amino acids. The germline V and J ends were trimmed by 3 bases and 1 base, with 14 bases remaining between them. The CDR3 bases are TGCGCCAGCAGCCAGCCTCCCGGCAGCGGCACAGATACGCAGTATTTT. This encodes CASSQPPGSGTDTQYF.

V is TRBV6-4 and J is TRBJ2-7, with D tentatively TRBD1 (6 bases). The length of the CDR3 is 13 residues. V dropped 6 bases and J dropped 5 bases, with 14 bases sitting between them. The V gene's germline CDR1 is MRHNA and CDR2 SNTAGT. The CDR3 protein is CASRDKTGNEQYF. CDR3 DNA sequence: TGTGCCAGCAGGGACAAAACAGGGAACGAGCAGTACTTC.

The chain is built from TRBV19 and TRBJ1-4, with TRBD1 identical over 7 bases. Germline V CDR1 and CDR2: LNHDA, SQIVND (reference sequence). After removal of 7 bases from V and 0 bases from J, the junction contained 8 bases not matched to a gene. This CDR3 is 16 amino acids long. The CDR3 protein is CASKGQAQPTNEKLFF. CDR3 DNA: TGTGCCAGTAAAGGACAGGCCCAGCCAACTAATGAAAAACTGTTTTTT.

This chain uses TRBV27 with TRBJ2-1; 7 bases line up with TRBD2. The CDR3 sequence is 15 residues long. Germline CDR1 is MNHEY and CDR2 is SMNVEV (reference sequence). The V gene end was trimmed by 0 bases and the J gene end by 5 bases; junction bases not matched to a gene: 4. CDR3 loop: CASSLSIAGDNEQFF. In DNA form, the CDR3 reads TGTGCCAGCAGTTTATCGATAGCGGGCGACAATGAGCAGTTCTTC.

This clone is a singleton in its sample. The V call is TRBV14, the J call TRBJ2-7, with D hard to call. Germline V gene lookup returns CDR1 SGHDN and CDR2 FVKESK. Trimming removed 3 bases from V and 0 bases from J, with 12 bases in between. CDR3 length: 15 amino acids. The CDR3 loop is CASSHPPRSSYEQYF. The CDR3 bases are TGTGCCAGCAGCCATCCGCCAAGGAGCTCCTACGAGCAGTACTTC. The full variable domain, rest sourced from reference TRBV14 and TRBJ2-7, is EAGVTQFPSHSVIEKGQTVTLRCDPISGHDNLYWYRRVMGKEIKFLLHFVKESKQDESGMPNNRFLAERTGGTYSTLKVQPAELEDSGVYFCASSHPPRSSYEQYFGPGTRLTVT.

J is TRBJ2-3 and V is TRBV4-2; 7 positions agree with TRBD2. CDR3 size: 17 residues. Germline lookup yields CDR1 LGHNA and CDR2 YNFKEQ. The J segment lost 2 bases and the V segment lost 1 base, leaving 9 bases of the junction unmatched. DNA for the CDR3: TGTGCCAGCAGCCAAGTTGGTGGGACTACCCCCACAGATACGCAGTATTTT. Its protein is CASSQVGGTTPTDTQYF.

The rearrangement uses TRBV6-1 and TRBJ1-1; 7 nucleotides align to TRBD1. The CDR3 is 14 amino acids. The germline gives CDR1 MNHNS, CDR2 SASEGT. V was clipped by 6 bases and J by 2 bases; unmatched bases: 6. CDR3 residues: CASSQGGGNTEAFF. In DNA form, the CDR3 reads TGTGCCAGCAGCCAGGGGGGTGGAAACACTGAAGCTTTCTTT.

This chain joins TRBV10-3 and TRBJ2-7, with 11 positions matching TRBD1. CDR3 size: 15 residues. Germline assignment: CDR1 ENHRY and CDR2 SYGVKD. The V and J ends lost 3 bases and 3 bases, in that order; junction bases with no gene match: 4. Here the CDR3 reads CAISDPGQGVYEQYF. The CDR3 DNA is TGTGCCATCAGTGACCCGGGACAGGGGGTCTACGAGCAGTACTTC.

The chain uses TRBV5-6 and TRBJ1-2; D ambiguous. This CDR3 comprises 13 residues. V lost 4 bases to trimming and J lost 2 bases, with 9 bases between them. The germline CDR1 and CDR2 sequences are SGHDT and YYEEEE. The CDR3 spells CASSLIPNYGYTF. CDR3 nucleotides: TGTGCCAGCAGCCTAATCCCAAACTATGGCTACACCTTC.

The V gene is TRBV2, the J gene TRBJ2-7; 9 nucleotides match TRBD1. The CDR3 length is 12 residues. With 5 bases clipped from V and 12 bases from J, the junction kept 8 bases outside the gene matches. The germline CDR1 and CDR2 sequences are SNHLY and FYNNEI. The CDR3 reads CASSPRDRVLYF. The CDR3 bases are TGTGCCAGCAGTCCAAGGGACAGGGTGTTGTACTTC. The full variable domain, in which reference TRBV2 and TRBJ2-7 provide the parts outside the CDR3, is EPEVTQTPSHQVTQMGQEVILRCVPISNHLYFYWYRQILGQKVEFLVSFYNNEISEKSEIFDDQFSVERPDGSNFTLKIRSTKLEDSAMYFCASSPRDRVLYFGPGTRLTVT.

V is TRBV19 and J is TRBJ2-5; TRBD1 aligns across 7 bases. Germline CDR1 is LNHDA and CDR2 is SQIVND (reference sequence). This CDR3 spans 13 amino acids. With 6 bases clipped from V and 3 bases from J, the junction kept 4 bases outside the gene matches. CDR3 in DNA: TGTGCCAGTAGCCATGACAGGGAAGAGACCCAGTACTTC. It encodes CASSHDREETQYF.

The chain employs TRBV6-5 and TRBJ2-7; 9 nucleotides match TRBD2. V shed 2 bases, J shed 2 bases, and the junction held 4 bases outside the gene matches. From germline, CDR1 is MNHEY and CDR2 SVGAGI. The length of the CDR3 is 15 residues. DNA of the CDR3: TGTGCCAGCAGTTACGGGTCTAGCGGGGCCTACGAGCAGTACTTC. Its translation is CASSYGSSGAYEQYF.

The chain uses TRBV5-4 and TRBJ1-2; D possibly corresponds to TRBD1 (5 bases). This CDR3 comprises 15 residues. CDR1 is SGHNT, CDR2 YYREEE, per germline (reference sequence). V lost 0 bases and J 2 bases, leaving 11 bases between the germline ends. This chain's CDR3 is CASSLVGAANYGYTF. CDR3 coding DNA: TGTGCCAGCAGCTTGGTAGGGGCGGCGAACTATGGCTACACCTTC.

This clone was seen a handful of times. The chain carries TRBV9 and TRBJ2-2, with TRBD2 matching 14 bases. Germline V CDR1 and CDR2: SGDLS, YYNGEE. CDR3 length equals 17 residues. V was pared by 0 bases and J by 6 bases, with 4 bases of the junction left unmatched. The CDR3 coding sequence is TGTGCCAGCAGCGTAGGACTAGCGGGAGGGTACGCCGGGGAGCTGTTTTTT. It codes for CASSVGLAGGYAGELFF.

This clone was picked up a small number of times. The chain has TRBV5-4 and TRBJ2-6, with TRBD1 identical over 10 bases. The ends lost 4 bases at V and 4 bases at J; junction bases unmatched: 11. CDR1 is SGHNT, CDR2 YYREEE, per germline (reference sequence). The CDR3 is 18 amino acids. This chain's CDR3 is CASSPTGGPPGGANVLTF. In nucleotides, the CDR3 is TGTGCCAGCAGCCCGACAGGGGGCCCGCCGGGGGGGGCCAACGTCCTGACTTTC.

The chain uses TRBV28 and TRBJ2-1; 10 nucleotides match TRBD1. CDR3 length equals 16 residues. V shed 4 bases and J 6 bases; nucleotides not matched to a gene: 9. From germline, CDR1 is MDHEN and CDR2 SYDVKM. CDR3 sequence: CASSSSGTGVVNEQFF. The DNA of the CDR3 is TGTGCCAGCAGTTCCTCCGGGACAGGGGTGGTCAATGAGCAGTTCTTC.

The V call is TRBV6-5, the J call TRBJ2-3; 9 bases are shared with TRBD1. This CDR3 comprises 14 residues. Germline-derived CDR1 and CDR2 are MNHEY and SVGAGI. The V and J ends lost 7 bases and 3 bases, in that order; junction bases with no gene match: 5. The CDR3 here is CASTPDRGTDTQYF. The CDR3 bases are TGTGCCAGCACCCCGGACAGGGGAACAGATACGCAGTATTTT.

The chain recombines TRBV30 with TRBJ1-2; 7 bases are shared with TRBD1. Germline CDR1 is GTSNPN and CDR2 is SVGIG (reference sequence). V was pared by 3 bases and J by 4 bases, with 11 bases of the junction left unmatched. This CDR3 contains 15 residues. CDR3 sequence reads: CAWSVGTVNIYGYTF. The DNA for the CDR3 is TGTGCCTGGAGCGTTGGGACAGTTAATATCTATGGCTACACCTTC.

This clone was recorded a few times. The V gene is TRBV6-5, the J gene TRBJ2-3; 7 bases line up with TRBD1. Per germline, CDR1 MNHEY and CDR2 SVGAGI. This CDR3 comprises 15 residues. J gave up 0 bases and V 7 bases, and 7 bases lay outside the gene matches. The CDR3 sequence: CASKRQGVSTDTQYF. CDR3 DNA: TGTGCCAGCAAAAGACAGGGCGTAAGCACAGATACGCAGTATTTT.

The gene calls are TRBV14 and TRBJ2-5; 8 bases match TRBD2. Trimming removed 6 bases from V and 4 bases from J; junction bases left unmatched: 4. The CDR3 is made up of 13 amino acids. Germline V lookup: CDR1 SGHDN, CDR2 FVKESK. CDR3 amino acids: CASSLAGRETQYF. The CDR3 DNA sequence: TGTGCCAGCAGTTTAGCGGGAAGAGAGACCCAGTACTTC.

The chain couples TRBV5-1 to TRBJ1-2, with 8 bases identical to TRBD1. Germline CDR1 and CDR2: SGHRS and YFSETQ. V trimming: 0 bases; J trimming: 3 bases; junction bases outside the gene matches: 7. The CDR3 has 16 amino acids. The CDR3 DNA reads as TGCGCCAGCAGCTTGGAATGGCAGGGGGCGGACTATGGCTACACCTTC. Amino acid sequence: CASSLEWQGADYGYTF.

The genes are TRBV7-9 and TRBJ1-6; D call uncertain. Germline loops: CDR1 SEHNR, CDR2 FQNEAQ (reference sequence). The CDR3 totals 16 residues. V shed 4 bases and J shed 7 bases, with 17 bases lying between them. The CDR3 sequence is CASSSRGGGANSPLHF. The CDR3 coding sequence is TGTGCCAGCAGCTCCCGGGGTGGAGGCGCCAATTCACCCCTCCACTTT.

The V and J genes are TRBV5-1 and TRBJ2-5; D may be TRBD1 (6 bases). The CDR3 runs 14 residues. Germline lookup yields CDR1 SGHRS and CDR2 YFSETQ. With 1 base removed from V and 1 base from J, the gap between germline ends came to 8 bases. The CDR3 protein is CASSLYRAQETQYF. The CDR3 nucleotides are TGCGCCAGCAGCTTGTACAGGGCCCAAGAGACCCAGTACTTC. Combining the CDR3 with reference TRBV5-1 and TRBJ2-5 gives the whole variable domain KAGVTQTPRYLIKTRGQQVTLSCSPISGHRSVSWYQQTPGQGLQFLFEYFSETQRNKGNFPGRFSGRQFSNSRSEMNVSTLELGDSALYLCASSLYRAQETQYFGPGTRLLVL.